The 30 T cell receptor beta chains below all came from one sample that was sequenced in a study of monozygotic twins with cystic fibrosis. Assay: immunoSEQ multiplex PCR; the TCRdb copy retains only in-frame clones and omits some. The repertoire has about 7,500 clones, over 85% of them found once; the top ten carry about 0.49%. Sequenced: blood. Receptor source: a boy aged 2 to 10 with cystic fibrosis.

The chain links TRBV5-1 to TRBJ2-5; the D is unclear. V lost 0 bases, J lost 2 bases, and 8 bases lay in between. Per the germline V gene, CDR1 is SGHRS and CDR2 is YFSETQ. The CDR3 loop spans 14 amino acids. The CDR3 protein is CASSLVGQQETQYF. In nucleotides, the CDR3 is TGCGCCAGCAGCTTGGTGGGCCAGCAAGAGACCCAGTACTTC.

This chain uses TRBV29-1 with TRBJ2-7, with TRBD2 matching over 10 bases. There are 15 residues in the CDR3. The germline V gene has CDR1 SQVTM and CDR2 ANQGSEA. V gave up 5 bases and J gave up 7 bases; unmatched junction bases: 14. The CDR3 DNA sequence: TGCAGCGTTCTGGGCCGTACTAGCGGGGACAGTGAGCAGTACTTC. The encoded protein is CSVLGRTSGDSEQYF.

The genes are TRBV6-5 and TRBJ1-3; unclear D gene. Trimming removed 2 bases at V and 0 bases at J, with 5 bases between. This CDR3 contains 14 residues. Germline V gene sequence: CDR1 MNHEY, CDR2 SVGAGI. CDR3 in DNA: TGTGCCAGCAGTTACACAATCTCTGGAAACACCATATATTTT. Encoded protein: CASSYTISGNTIYF.

The chain recombines TRBV2 with TRBJ2-3; D is uncertain. Deletions cut 4 bases from V and 0 bases from J, with 8 bases between. Germline-derived CDR1 and CDR2 are SNHLY and FYNNEI. The CDR3 is 14 amino acids. The CDR3 here is CASSGTLSTDTQYF. As DNA, the CDR3 is TGTGCCAGCAGTGGGACCCTTAGCACAGATACGCAGTATTTT.

The chain couples TRBV4-2 to TRBJ2-7; TRBD2 matches at 10 bases. This CDR3 spans 16 amino acids. The germline V gene encodes CDR1 LGHNA and CDR2 YNFKEQ. V was clipped by 1 base and J by 0 bases; unmatched bases: 3. The CDR3 DNA sequence: TGTGCCAGCAGCCAAGGCGGGACTAGCGTCTCCTACGAGCAGTACTTC. Translated: CASSQGGTSVSYEQYF.

This chain connects TRBV6-4 to TRBJ2-3; D is perhaps TRBD1 (7 bases). Trimming shortened V by 4 bases and J by 4 bases, and 12 bases separated the two germline ends. The CDR3 totals 14 residues. Per the germline V gene, CDR1 is MRHNA and CDR2 is SNTAGT. CDR3 DNA sequence: TGTGCCAGCAGTGCAGGGGGGCACGCAGATACGCAGTATTTT. This gives the protein CASSAGGHADTQYF.

The V gene is TRBV9, the J gene TRBJ2-3; 9 bases map to TRBD2. CDR3 length: 15 residues. Germline CDR1 is SGDLS and CDR2 is YYNGEE. The J segment lost 6 bases and the V segment lost 0 bases, leaving 5 bases of the junction unmatched. Here the CDR3 reads CASSVGTSASDTQYF. In DNA, the CDR3 is TGTGCCAGCAGCGTAGGGACTAGCGCCTCGGATACGCAGTATTTT.

V and J are TRBV6-5 and TRBJ2-4; 11 nucleotides match TRBD2. CDR1 is MNHEY and CDR2 is SVGAGI in the germline V gene. V dropped 5 bases and J dropped 9; count of bases not matched to a gene: 9. There are 15 residues in the CDR3. Written as DNA, the CDR3 is TGTGCCAGCAGTCCGACTAGCGGGGTGTCAAGCATTCAGTACTTC. Protein sequence: CASSPTSGVSSIQYF.

V is TRBV7-9 and J is TRBJ2-7; D is unclear. CDR1 and CDR2 (germline): SEHNR, FQNEAQ (reference sequence). Trimming left V 6 bases short and J 6 bases short, with 9 bases between. The CDR3 is made up of 11 amino acids. CDR3 residues: CASSSNTEQYF. CDR3 in DNA: TGTGCCAGCAGTTCAAATACCGAGCAGTACTTC. Variable domain in full (rest from reference TRBV7-9 and TRBJ2-7): DTGVSQNPRHKITKRGQNVTFRCDPISEHNRLYWYRQTLGQGPEFLTYFQNEAQLEKSRLLSDRFSAERPKGSFSTLEIQRTEQGDSAMYLCASSSNTEQYFGPGTRLTVT.

The rearrangement uses TRBV18 and TRBJ2-5, with D maybe TRBD1 (6 bases). Germline V gene sequence: CDR1 KGHSH, CDR2 LQKENI. Trimming pared 4 bases from V and 0 bases from J, leaving 6 bases between. The CDR3 runs 13 residues. The CDR3 DNA follows: TGTGCCAGCTCACGGACAGACCAAGAGACCCAGTACTTC. Translated: CASSRTDQETQYF.

This clone has just one count. The chain combines TRBV18 with TRBJ1-1, with 10 bases lining up with TRBD1. V shed 0 bases and J 8 bases; nucleotides not matched to a gene: 0. Germline V lookup: CDR1 KGHSH, CDR2 LQKENI. This CDR3 has 13 amino acids. The CDR3 spells CASSPPGQGEAFF. The CDR3 nucleotides are TGTGCCAGCTCACCACCGGGACAGGGGGAAGCTTTCTTT.

The chain couples TRBV25-1 to TRBJ1-1; D remains ambiguous. Germline CDR1 reads MGHDK; CDR2 reads SYGVNS. This CDR3 is 13 amino acids long. V lost 1 base and J 1 base, leaving 4 bases between the germline ends. Written as DNA, the CDR3 is TGTGCCAGCAGTGAATCCGGGAACACTGAAGCTTTCTTT. Its protein product is CASSESGNTEAFF.

The chain recombines TRBV6-1 with TRBJ1-5; no clear D. The CDR3 has 13 residues. Trimming left V 4 bases short and J 2 bases short, with 6 bases between. Per the germline V gene, CDR1 is MNHNS and CDR2 is SASEGT. This CDR3 reads CASSGEGNQPQHF. The CDR3 bases are TGTGCCAGCAGTGGCGAGGGCAATCAGCCCCAGCATTTT.

The rearrangement joins TRBV13 to TRBJ1-1, with D maybe TRBD1 (6 bases). V shed 0 bases and J shed 0 bases, with 8 bases lying between them. The length of the CDR3 is 15 residues. Germline CDR1 reads PRHDT; CDR2 reads FYEKMQ (reference sequence). The CDR3 nucleotides are TGTGCCAGCAGCTTAGGTGGGGGCTTGAACACTGAAGCTTTCTTT. It is translated as CASSLGGGLNTEAFF. Variable domain in full (rest from reference TRBV13 and TRBJ1-1): AAGVIQSPRHLIKEKRETATLKCYPIPRHDTVYWYQQGPGQDPQFLISFYEKMQSDKGSIPDRFSAQQFSDYHSELNMSSLELGDSALYFCASSLGGGLNTEAFFGQGTRLTVV.

The chain uses TRBV21-1 and TRBJ2-1; the table's D call, TRBD1, was not checked against the DNA. TRBV21-1 is a pseudogene. CDR3 size: 18 residues. CDR3 bases: TGTCCCACAAGCCCGGGACAGGTAAAACAAGGGGCCTACAATGAGCAGTTCTTC. As protein: CPTSPGQVKQGAYNEQFF.

The genes are TRBV19 and TRBJ1-5; D is ambiguous. Germline CDR1 is LNHDA and CDR2 is SQIVND (reference sequence). V dropped 0 bases and J dropped 3 bases, with 9 bases sitting between them. This CDR3 spans 15 amino acids. The CDR3 reads CASSIDGAFNQPQHF. The CDR3 nucleotides are TGTGCCAGTAGTATAGATGGCGCTTTCAATCAGCCCCAGCATTTT.

This rearrangement joins TRBV29-1 to TRBJ2-5; D unresolved. The CDR3 covers 12 residues. With 5 bases removed from V and 3 bases from J, the gap between germline ends came to 10 bases. CDR1 is SQVTM, CDR2 ANQGSEA, per germline. The CDR3 reads CSVQPEEETQYF. As DNA, the CDR3 is TGCAGCGTTCAGCCGGAAGAAGAGACCCAGTACTTC.

The chain couples TRBV10-3 to TRBJ2-2; possible D gene TRBD2, 6 bases. Germline lookup yields CDR1 ENHRY and CDR2 SYGVKD. Trimming shortened V by 0 bases and J by 6 bases, and 11 bases separated the two germline ends. The CDR3 length is 15 residues. The CDR3 loop is CAISESGGGSGELFF. The CDR3 DNA sequence: TGTGCCATCAGTGAGTCGGGGGGAGGTTCCGGGGAGCTGTTTTTT.

The chain has TRBV7-7 and TRBJ2-1; maybe TRBD2 (6 bases). There are 14 residues in the CDR3. The V gene's germline CDR1 is SSHAT and CDR2 FNYEAQ (reference sequence). V was trimmed by 0 bases and J by 6 bases, leaving 9 bases between them. CDR3 sequence reads: CASSLAQTSNEQFF. The CDR3 region has the DNA TGTGCCAGCAGCTTAGCGCAGACTAGCAATGAGCAGTTCTTC.

The chain recombines TRBV5-6 with TRBJ1-4; D is unclear. The germline V gene has CDR1 SGHDT and CDR2 YYEEEE. V was clipped by 0 bases and J by 3 bases, with 9 bases between them. The CDR3 is 15 residues long. CDR3 region: CASSLERDANEKLFF. Here the CDR3 DNA reads TGTGCCAGCAGCTTGGAGCGGGATGCTAATGAAAAACTGTTTTTT.

This chain uses TRBV11-3 with TRBJ2-3; 13 bases agree with TRBD2. The J segment lost 4 bases and the V segment lost 4 bases, leaving 8 bases of the junction unmatched. The CDR3 contains 17 residues. Germline values: CDR1 SGHNT, CDR2 YENEEA. The CDR3 loop is CASSSTLAGGRADTQYF. CDR3 sequence (DNA): TGTGCCAGCAGCTCCACACTAGCGGGGGGGCGAGCAGATACGCAGTATTTT.

The V and J genes are TRBV2 and TRBJ2-3; TRBD2 matches at 13 bases. V dropped 6 bases and J dropped 5; count of bases not matched to a gene: 8. The germline V gene has CDR1 SNHLY and CDR2 FYNNEI. There are 16 residues in the CDR3. CDR3 in DNA: TGTGCCAGCAGCTCCGGGACTAGCGGGGTGGTAGATACGCAGTATTTT. Translation: CASSSGTSGVVDTQYF.

The chain couples TRBV2 to TRBJ2-7; TRBD1 aligns across 10 bases. The CDR3 is made up of 17 amino acids. V dropped 2 bases and J dropped 6; count of bases not matched to a gene: 13. From germline, CDR1 is SNHLY and CDR2 FYNNEI. CDR3 sequence (DNA): TGTGCCAGCAGTGAAACCCGATTCGACAGGGGGCAGCGCGAGCAGTACTTC. This gives the protein CASSETRFDRGQREQYF. Based on the CDR3 plus reference TRBV2 and TRBJ2-7, the full variable domain is EPEVTQTPSHQVTQMGQEVILRCVPISNHLYFYWYRQILGQKVEFLVSFYNNEISEKSEIFDDQFSVERPDGSNFTLKIRSTKLEDSAMYFCASSETRFDRGQREQYFGPGTRLTVT.

The chain uses TRBV28 and TRBJ2-5; 8 nucleotides line up with TRBD1. From germline, CDR1 is MDHEN and CDR2 SYDVKM. CDR3 length equals 14 residues. Trimming cost V 6 bases and J 4 bases; bases outside gene matches: 7. CDR3 coding DNA: TGTGCCAGCAGGACAGGGGTCAAAGGAGAGACCCAGTACTTC. This gives the protein CASRTGVKGETQYF.

This clone was detected once. The chain has TRBV6-6 and TRBJ2-5; no definite D call. The end of the DNA is better explained by TRBJ2-7, so the J call may be wrong. Germline values: CDR1 MNHNY, CDR2 SVGAGI (reference sequence). CDR3 length: 13 residues. The CDR3 coding sequence is TGTGCCAGCAGTTACAGCGAGCCCTACGAGCAGTACTTC. Its translation is CASSYSEPYEQYF.

The V gene is TRBV25-1, the J gene TRBJ2-1; possible D gene TRBD1, 6 bases. V lost 4 bases to trimming and J lost 6 bases, with 13 bases between them. The CDR3 extends over 14 amino acids. The V gene's germline CDR1 is MGHDK and CDR2 SYGVNS. In nucleotides, the CDR3 is TGTGCCAGCAGTGCCGGGACAAGGCTCAATGAGCAGTTCTTC. Protein sequence: CASSAGTRLNEQFF. Combining the CDR3 with reference TRBV25-1 and TRBJ2-1 gives the whole variable domain EADIYQTPRYLVIGTGKKITLECSQTMGHDKMYWYQQDPGMELHLIHYSYGVNSTEKGDLSSESTVSRIRTEHFPLTLESARPSHTSQYLCASSAGTRLNEQFFGPGTRLTVL.

The rearrangement links TRBV7-9 to TRBJ2-7; D gene ambiguous. CDR1 is SEHNR and CDR2 is FQNEAQ in the germline V gene (reference sequence). This CDR3 has 16 residues. V dropped 2 bases and J dropped 0 bases, with 14 bases sitting between them. The CDR3 DNA reads TGTGCCAGCAGCTTATCCGGCAGGCCGACCTCCTACGAGCAGTACTTC. It encodes CASSLSGRPTSYEQYF. Filled out from reference TRBV7-9 and TRBJ2-7, the complete variable domain reads DTGVSQNPRHKITKRGQNVTFRCDPISEHNRLYWYRQTLGQGPEFLTYFQNEAQLEKSRLLSDRFSAERPKGSFSTLEIQRTEQGDSAMYLCASSLSGRPTSYEQYFGPGTRLTVT.

This clone was counted a single time. The genes are TRBV20-1 and TRBJ2-5; D ambiguous. CDR3 length: 11 residues. Trimming shortened V by 1 base and J by 4 bases, and 4 bases separated the two germline ends. Germline values: CDR1 DFQATT, CDR2 SNEGSKA (reference sequence). The CDR3 DNA follows: TGCAGTGCTAGAGTTATAGAGACCCAGTACTTC. The encoded protein is CSARVIETQYF.

The chain uses TRBV6-5 and TRBJ2-1, with unresolved D. V dropped 0 bases and J dropped 3 bases, with 6 bases sitting between them. The germline CDR1 and CDR2 sequences are MNHEY and SVGAGI. The CDR3 is 14 residues long. CDR3 bases: TGTGCCAGCAGTTACTCGACGAGCTACAATGAGCAGTTCTTC. Its translation is CASSYSTSYNEQFF.

The rearrangement uses TRBV6-5 and TRBJ2-7; 9 nucleotides match TRBD1. V was pared by 4 bases and J by 2 bases, with 9 bases of the junction left unmatched. Germline V lookup: CDR1 MNHEY, CDR2 SVGAGI. This CDR3 region has 16 residues. CDR3 amino acids: CASSSRGTGKPYEQYF. The CDR3 region has the DNA TGTGCCAGCAGTTCGCGTGGGACAGGGAAACCCTACGAGCAGTACTTC.